Listed below are T cell receptor beta chains from one sample, sequenced in a study of chemoradiotherapy in HPV16-positive cancers. Repertoires were generated with immunoSEQ multiplex PCR, while TCRdb's copy carries only in-frame clones and drops some. The table lists fewer than 10,000 clones, approximately 91% of them singletons. The sequencing used blood, collected from a patient who underwent chemoradiotherapy. The receptors stem from a human donor with HPV-associated anogenital cancer. The CDR3 runs from the conserved cysteine through the conserved F or W. D genes are given only for firm matches. Not all rows give a size; the values are once, few, many and, for expanded clones, a class.

clone size: few; J gene: TRBJ2-2; V gene: TRBV4-3; D gene: NA; CDR3 DNA: TGCGCCAGCAGCCCGCCTAAAGGGACCGGGGAGCTGTTTTTT; CDR3 protein: CASSPPKGTGELFF
clone size: NA; J gene: TRBJ1-1; V gene: TRBV10-3; D gene: TRBD1; CDR3 DNA: TGTGCCATCAGAACAGGGGGCACTGAAGCTTTCTTT; CDR3 protein: CAIRTGGTEAFF
clone size: NA; J gene: TRBJ2-3; V gene: TRBV27; D gene: NA; CDR3 DNA: TGTGCCAGCAGTTTATACCAGTGGAAAGATACGCAGTATTTT; CDR3 protein: CASSLYQWKDTQYF
clone size: NA; J gene: TRBJ1-5; V gene: TRBV5-7; D gene: NA; CDR3 DNA: TGTGCCAGCAGCCCGTGGACCGCGAGGGACAATCAGCCCCAGCATTTT; CDR3 protein: CASSPWTARDNQPQHF
clone size: NA; J gene: TRBJ2-3; V gene: TRBV5-1; D gene: TRBD2; CDR3 DNA: TGCGCCAGCGGGGCGGGGGGGCACTCCACAGATACGCAGTATTTT; CDR3 protein: CASGAGGHSTDTQYF
clone size: NA; J gene: TRBJ2-5; V gene: TRBV5-1; D gene: NA; CDR3 DNA: TGCGCCAGCAGCTTTCGGGCCGGCCAAGAGACCCAGTACTTC; CDR3 protein: CASSFRAGQETQYF
clone size: NA; J gene: TRBJ1-5; V gene: TRBV7-8; D gene: NA; CDR3 DNA: TGTGCCAGCAGCTGGGGCCAGGGTGAACATCAGCCCCAGCATTTT; CDR3 protein: CASSWGQGEHQPQHF
clone size: NA; J gene: TRBJ1-5; V gene: TRBV29-1; D gene: NA; CDR3 DNA: TGCAGCGTTGAAGATGGCCAGGCAGGTCAGCCCCAGCATTTT; CDR3 protein: CSVEDGQAGQPQHF
clone size: NA; J gene: TRBJ2-7; V gene: TRBV27; D gene: NA; CDR3 DNA: TGTGCCAGCAGTTTGGTAAGGTCCGGAAATGGGCTCTACGAGCAGTACTTC; CDR3 protein: CASSLVRSGNGLYEQYF
clone size: NA; J gene: TRBJ1-6; V gene: TRBV5-1; D gene: NA; CDR3 DNA: TGCGCCAGCAGCTCGGGACGGGGTTCCGATTCACCCCTCCACTTT; CDR3 protein: CASSSGRGSDSPLHF
clone size: NA; J gene: TRBJ2-1; V gene: TRBV5-4; D gene: TRBD1; CDR3 DNA: TGTGCCAGCAGGATGACAGGGGGGAGGTACAATGAGCAGTTCTTC; CDR3 protein: CASRMTGGRYNEQFF
clone size: NA; J gene: TRBJ2-3; V gene: TRBV15; D gene: TRBD2; CDR3 DNA: TGTGCCACCAGCAGAGATGTCCATGGGAAGAGTGGCGGCGGGGGGGCCACAGATACGCAGTATTTT; CDR3 protein: CATSRDVHGKSGGGGATDTQYF
clone size: NA; J gene: TRBJ2-3; V gene: TRBV5-1; D gene: NA; CDR3 DNA: TGCGCCAGCAGCTTGGCGGGCCCTAGCACAGATACGCAGTATTTT; CDR3 protein: CASSLAGPSTDTQYF
clone size: NA; J gene: TRBJ1-2; V gene: TRBV5-6; D gene: NA; CDR3 DNA: TGTGCCAGCAGCCCTGTTGAGTCCTTCTATGGCTACACCTTC; CDR3 protein: CASSPVESFYGYTF
clone size: NA; J gene: TRBJ2-5; V gene: TRBV6-1; D gene: NA; CDR3 DNA: TGTGCCAGCAGTGTTTCAAGAGGGCGGCGGGAGACCCAGTACTTC; CDR3 protein: CASSVSRGRRETQYF
clone size: NA; J gene: TRBJ2-1; V gene: TRBV7-8; D gene: NA; CDR3 DNA: TGTGCCAGCAGCTTAGAAGTAGGAAGCTCCTACAATGAGCAGTTCTTC; CDR3 protein: CASSLEVGSSYNEQFF
clone size: NA; J gene: TRBJ1-1; V gene: TRBV7-8; D gene: NA; CDR3 DNA: TGTGCCAGCAGCTACCTAGGGGGGCTGAACACTGAAGCTTTCTTT; CDR3 protein: CASSYLGGLNTEAFF
clone size: NA; J gene: TRBJ2-3; V gene: TRBV6-5; D gene: TRBD2; CDR3 DNA: TGTGCCAGCAGTTCAATTAGCGGGGGGGCCGCTACGCAGTATTTT; CDR3 protein: CASSSISGGAATQYF
clone size: NA; J gene: TRBJ2-2; V gene: TRBV7-6; D gene: NA; CDR3 DNA: TGTGCCAGCAGCTTATGGACAGATACGAACACCGGGGAGCTGTTTTTT; CDR3 protein: CASSLWTDTNTGELFF
clone size: once; J gene: TRBJ2-3; V gene: TRBV7-9; D gene: NA; CDR3 DNA: TGTGCCAGCACCCAGGGGCCTCCCACGCAGTATTTT; CDR3 protein: CASTQGPPTQYF
clone size: once; J gene: TRBJ2-1; V gene: TRBV7-9; D gene: TRBD1; CDR3 DNA: TGTGCCAGCAGCTCCGGGACAGGGGTTCACAATGAGCAGTTCTTC; CDR3 protein: CASSSGTGVHNEQFF
clone size: NA; J gene: TRBJ1-1; V gene: TRBV5-6; D gene: NA; CDR3 DNA: TGTGCCAGCAGCTTGGGGACGAACACTGAAGCTTTCTTT; CDR3 protein: CASSLGTNTEAFF
clone size: NA; J gene: TRBJ2-2; V gene: TRBV9; D gene: TRBD1; CDR3 DNA: TGTGCCAGCCAACGCCATCGAGGGGGCAGGGACACCGGGGAGCTGTTTTTT; CDR3 protein: CASQRHRGGRDTGELFF
clone size: NA; J gene: TRBJ2-1; V gene: TRBV6-6; D gene: TRBD1; CDR3 DNA: TGTGCCAGCAGGACATTACAGGGGGGCTTTGAGCAGTTCTTC; CDR3 protein: CASRTLQGGFEQFF
clone size: NA; J gene: TRBJ1-1; V gene: TRBV30; D gene: NA; CDR3 DNA: TGTGCCTGGACTACGAACAACGTAAACACTGAAGCTTTCTTT; CDR3 protein: CAWTTNNVNTEAFF
clone size: NA; J gene: TRBJ1-1; V gene: TRBV7-2; D gene: TRBD1; CDR3 DNA: TGTGCCAGCAGCCGGACAGGGAACTGGGCGAACACTGAAGCTTTCTTT; CDR3 protein: CASSRTGNWANTEAFF
clone size: NA; J gene: TRBJ1-2; V gene: TRBV7-2; D gene: NA; CDR3 DNA: TGTGCCAGCAGCTTAGTCCGGGGGGACTATGGCTACACCTTC; CDR3 protein: CASSLVRGDYGYTF
clone size: NA; J gene: TRBJ2-6; V gene: TRBV15; D gene: TRBD1; CDR3 DNA: TGTGCCACCAGCAGAGGGGGCAGGGGGATTGGCTCTGGGGCCAACGTCCTGACTTTC; CDR3 protein: CATSRGGRGIGSGANVLTF
clone size: once; J gene: TRBJ1-6; V gene: TRBV6-5; D gene: NA; CDR3 DNA: TGTGCCAGCAGTTACGAGGGATCCTATAATTCACCCCTCCACTTT; CDR3 protein: CASSYEGSYNSPLHF
clone size: NA; J gene: TRBJ1-2; V gene: TRBV2; D gene: NA; CDR3 DNA: TGTGCCAGCGTCCGGGAGACTAGCTATGGCTACACCTTC; CDR3 protein: CASVRETSYGYTF
clone size: NA; J gene: TRBJ1-6; V gene: TRBV4-1; D gene: TRBD1; CDR3 DNA: TGCGCCAGCAGCCAAGGCCGACAGGGAAGGGTGGAGGATTCACCCCTCCACTTT; CDR3 protein: CASSQGRQGRVEDSPLHF
clone size: NA; J gene: TRBJ1-1; V gene: TRBV25-1; D gene: NA; CDR3 DNA: TGTGCCAGCAGTTTAAACGTAATGAACACTGAAGCTTTCTTT; CDR3 protein: CASSLNVMNTEAFF
clone size: NA; J gene: TRBJ2-1; V gene: TRBV2; D gene: NA; CDR3 DNA: TGTGCCAGCAGTGACGGGTACAATGAGCAGTTCTTC; CDR3 protein: CASSDGYNEQFF
clone size: NA; J gene: TRBJ2-7; V gene: TRBV5-6; D gene: TRBD1; CDR3 DNA: TGTGCCAGCAGCTCCGGGACAGGGGGCAACGAGCAGTACTTC; CDR3 protein: CASSSGTGGNEQYF
clone size: NA; J gene: TRBJ2-5; V gene: TRBV7-9; D gene: NA; CDR3 DNA: TGTGCCAGCAGCCCCGGTCGGGAGACCCAGTACTTC; CDR3 protein: CASSPGRETQYF
clone size: once; J gene: TRBJ1-2; V gene: TRBV5-4; D gene: TRBD1; CDR3 DNA: TGTGCCAGCAGCTTGGCCGGACAGGGAGGGAACTATGGCTACACCTTC; CDR3 protein: CASSLAGQGGNYGYTF
clone size: NA; J gene: TRBJ2-1; V gene: TRBV30; D gene: NA; CDR3 DNA: TGTGCCTGGAGCCGGGACATCTACAATGAGCAGTTCTTC; CDR3 protein: CAWSRDIYNEQFF
clone size: NA; J gene: TRBJ1-6; V gene: TRBV2; D gene: NA; CDR3 DNA: TGTGCCAGCAGTTTACAGGGCCCAGCTAATTCACCCCTCCACTTT; CDR3 protein: CASSLQGPANSPLHF
clone size: NA; J gene: TRBJ2-5; V gene: TRBV30; D gene: TRBD1; CDR3 DNA: TGTGCCTGCCTTCGACAGGGCGGTTGGGCCCAAGAGACCCAGTACTTC; CDR3 protein: CACLRQGGWAQETQYF
clone size: NA; J gene: TRBJ1-2; V gene: TRBV29-1; D gene: TRBD1; CDR3 DNA: TGCAGCGCGGGGACAGCGTATGGCTACACCTTC; CDR3 protein: CSAGTAYGYTF
clone size: NA; J gene: TRBJ1-6; V gene: TRBV27; D gene: NA; CDR3 DNA: TGTGCCAGCAGTTTGGTTCAGGGTAATTCACCCCTCCACTTT; CDR3 protein: CASSLVQGNSPLHF
clone size: NA; J gene: TRBJ1-1; V gene: TRBV7-7; D gene: NA; CDR3 DNA: TGTGCTCTAAGGGCTGAAGCTTTCTTT; CDR3 protein: CALRAEAFF
clone size: NA; J gene: TRBJ1-2; V gene: TRBV30; D gene: TRBD1; CDR3 DNA: TGTGCCTTACAGGGGTCTGGCTACACCTTC; CDR3 protein: CALQGSGYTF
clone size: NA; J gene: TRBJ1-4; V gene: TRBV25-1; D gene: TRBD1; CDR3 DNA: TGTGCCAGCAGTCGGACAGGAGGCGACGAAAAACTGTTTTTT; CDR3 protein: CASSRTGGDEKLFF